The clone carrying this T cell receptor (beta chain) has a count of ten or more. As yet, its antigen is unknown. Duration under 3 months, a NOSPECS grade of at least 4, and a Clinical Activity Score of at least 3 characterized the ophthalmopathy patients. Reasons for excluding patients were uncontrolled infection, other autoimmune disease, pregnancy or lactation. V was cut by 7 bases and J by 0 bases, with 14 bases left in between. This CDR3 spans 15 amino acids. The sample belongs to a study of T cells in Graves' hyperthyroidism and ophthalmopathy. Study outcomes and limitations: Stable hyperthyroidism was told apart from ophthalmopathy by a model built on 13 V-J features. Ophthalmopathy prediction by the model preceded onset by a median approximately 6.1 months.

There were TCR beta CDR3 regions amplified from RNA transcripts. Carried out on the TCR CDR3, a first-round RT-PCR used the HTBI primer set. One entry per CDR3 protein, called by TCRdb with MiXCR from the multiplex PCR reads. Among about 400,000 distinct CDR3 sequences listed, over 11% were seen once. The sample taken for sequencing was blood. The clonotype originates from a man aged 50-60 years with Graves' ophthalmopathy. The J gene is TRBJ2-3, the V gene TRBV12-3 or TRBV12-4, with a tentative D call TRBD2 (5 bases). The CDR3 DNA reads as TGTGCCAGCACCACCCGGACGGGGAGCACAGATACGCAGTATTTT. Translated, it gives CASTTRTGSTDTQYF.